The 7 T cell receptor beta chains in this list originate from one sample, sequenced in a study of cytomegalovirus exposure and HLA in healthy donors. The study ran its PCR with 60 Vbeta and 13 Jbeta primers. Measured with immunoSEQ multiplex PCR; TCRdb has only the in-frame clones, and not every one. The sample carries some 140,000 clones, under 75% recorded once. The sequenced sample consisted of PBMCs. The receptors shown here come from a woman aged 40-49 years in good health and CMV-seronegative.

J is TRBJ2-1 and V is TRBV6-1; 8 positions match TRBD2. Germline CDR1 and CDR2: MNHNS and SASEGT. There are 14 residues in the CDR3. V was pared by 7 bases and J by 4 bases, with 6 bases of the junction left unmatched. CDR3 nucleotide sequence: TGTGCCAGCAATCAGCGGGGGAGGTACAATGAGCAGTTCTTC. Protein product: CASNQRGRYNEQFF.

This clone has only a few counts. The V and J genes are TRBV10-3 and TRBJ1-4, with 10 bases matching TRBD1. The ends lost 0 bases at V and 10 bases at J; junction bases unmatched: 5. The V gene's germline CDR1 is ENHRY and CDR2 SYGVKD. The CDR3 sequence is 15 residues long. The CDR3 DNA follows: TGTGCCATCAGTGAGTCAGCGGGACAGGGGAGAAAACTGTTTTTT. Amino acids: CAISESAGQGRKLFF.

The chain joins TRBV2 to TRBJ1-6, with D possibly TRBD1 on 5 matching bases. From germline, CDR1 is SNHLY and CDR2 FYNNEI. This CDR3 has 14 amino acids. Trimming removed 10 bases at V and 3 bases at J, with 13 bases between. As DNA, the CDR3 is TGTGCCACCCAGGGTTCAGACTATAATTCACCCCTCCACTTT. Protein sequence: CATQGSDYNSPLHF.

The rearrangement uses TRBV5-4 and TRBJ2-7; D call uncertain. Between the trimmed V and J ends, which lost 4 bases and 0 bases, there was a span of 8 bases. The CDR3 is 13 amino acids. Germline lookup yields CDR1 SGHNT and CDR2 YYREEE (reference sequence). This CDR3 reads CASSRPSSYEQYF. Here the CDR3 DNA reads TGTGCCAGCAGCCGCCCTAGCTCCTACGAGCAGTACTTC.

This clone was counted once. The J gene is TRBJ1-4, the V gene TRBV9; 12 bases are shared with TRBD1. The germline gives CDR1 SGDLS, CDR2 YYNGEE. CDR3 size: 16 residues. Trimming took 4 bases from V and 8 from J; bases not matched to a gene: 9. For the CDR3, the DNA is TGTGCCAGCAGCCCTGGGGGGGACAGGGGGCGAGAAAAACTGTTTTTT. Protein product: CASSPGGDRGREKLFF.

This chain links TRBV14 with TRBJ2-1; maybe TRBD2 (5 bases). CDR3 size: 14 residues. Deletions cut 1 base from V and 7 bases from J, with 11 bases between. Germline CDR1 and CDR2: SGHDN and FVKESK. CDR3 nucleotide sequence: TGTGCCAGCAGCCAAGTTTTTACGGGGAATGAGCAGTTCTTC. It translates to CASSQVFTGNEQFF.

The chain joins TRBV19 to TRBJ1-1, with D hard to call. V dropped 4 bases and J dropped 1 base, with 10 bases sitting between them. The CDR3 extends over 14 amino acids. CDR1 and CDR2 from the germline V gene are LNHDA and SQIVND (reference sequence). CDR3 loop: CASSTLGANTEAFF. CDR3 in DNA: TGTGCCAGTAGTACGTTAGGAGCGAACACTGAAGCTTTCTTT.